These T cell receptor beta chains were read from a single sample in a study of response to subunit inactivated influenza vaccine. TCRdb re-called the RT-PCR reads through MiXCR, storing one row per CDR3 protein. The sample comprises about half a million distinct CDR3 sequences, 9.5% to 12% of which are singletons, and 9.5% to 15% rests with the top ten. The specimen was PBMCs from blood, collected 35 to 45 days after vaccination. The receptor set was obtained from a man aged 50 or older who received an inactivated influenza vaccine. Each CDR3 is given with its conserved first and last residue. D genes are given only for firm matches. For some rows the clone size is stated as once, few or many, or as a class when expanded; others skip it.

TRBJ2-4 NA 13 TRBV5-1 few CASSPDSQNIQYF TGCGCCAGCAGCCCTGACAGCCAAAACATTCAGTACTTC
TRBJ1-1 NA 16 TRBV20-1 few CSARVRVPHGDTEAFF TGCAGTGCTAGAGTAAGGGTTCCACATGGGGACACTGAAGCTTTCTTT
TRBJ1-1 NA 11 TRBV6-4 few CAISGDTEAFF TGTGCCATCAGTGGGGACACTGAAGCTTTCTTT
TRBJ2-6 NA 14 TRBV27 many CASSVSSGANVLTF TGTGCCAGCAGCGTTAGCTCTGGGGCCAACGTCCTGACTTTC
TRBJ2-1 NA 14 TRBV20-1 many CSASYSGLYNEQFF TGCAGTGCTAGCTATAGCGGCTTATACAATGAGCAGTTCTTC
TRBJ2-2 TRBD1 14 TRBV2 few CASTVTGFTGELFF TGTGCCAGCACCGTGACAGGGTTCACCGGGGAGCTGTTTTTT
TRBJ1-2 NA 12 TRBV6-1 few CASSAGRPGYTF TGTGCCAGCAGTGCCGGCAGGCCTGGCTACACCTTC
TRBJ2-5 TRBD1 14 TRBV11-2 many CASSLEGQGRTQYF TGTGCCAGCAGCTTAGAGGGACAGGGAAGGACCCAGTACTTC
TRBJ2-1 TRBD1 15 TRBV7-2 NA CASSLLTGAGNEQFF TGTGCCAGCAGCTTGCTGACAGGGGCGGGGAATGAGCAGTTCTTC
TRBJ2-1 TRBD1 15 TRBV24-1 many CATGYPGQSFNEQFF TGTGCCACCGGATACCCGGGACAGAGCTTCAATGAGCAGTTCTTC
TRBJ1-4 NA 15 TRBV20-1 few CSASRGLLPNEKLFF TGCAGTGCTAGCCGGGGGCTATTGCCTAATGAAAAACTGTTTTTT
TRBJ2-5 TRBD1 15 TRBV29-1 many CSVEDRGQGRETQYF TGCAGCGTTGAAGATCGAGGACAGGGTCGAGAGACCCAGTACTTC
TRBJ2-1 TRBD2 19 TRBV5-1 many CASSFDRLAALSSYNEQFF TGCGCCAGCAGTTTCGATCGGCTAGCGGCCTTGAGCTCCTACAATGAGCAGTTCTTC
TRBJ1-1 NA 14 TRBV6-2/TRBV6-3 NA CASSWYRGRAEAFF TGTGCCAGCAGCTGGTACCGGGGACGAGCTGAAGCTTTCTTT
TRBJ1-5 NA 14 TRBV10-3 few CAISGSGRDQPQHF TGTGCCATCAGTGGATCTGGGCGTGATCAGCCCCAGCATTTT
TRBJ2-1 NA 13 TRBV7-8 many CASSSASVGEQFF TGTGCCAGCAGCTCGGCCTCTGTGGGTGAGCAGTTCTTC
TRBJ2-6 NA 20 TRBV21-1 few CASSKGEGLGFLSGANVLTF TGTGCCAGCAGCAAAGGGGAAGGGCTGGGGTTTTTATCTGGGGCCAACGTCCTGACTTTC
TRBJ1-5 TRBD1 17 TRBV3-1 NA CASSQVLDREGNQPQHF TGTGCCAGCAGCCAAGTCCTCGACAGGGAGGGCAATCAGCCCCAGCATTTT
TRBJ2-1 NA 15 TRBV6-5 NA CASSYRQVSYNEQFF TGTGCCAGCAGTTACCGACAGGTCTCCTACAATGAGCAGTTCTTC
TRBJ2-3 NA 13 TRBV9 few CASSETSTDTQYF TGTGCCAGCAGCGAGACTAGCACAGATACGCAGTATTTT
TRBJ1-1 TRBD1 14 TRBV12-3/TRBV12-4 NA CASSMGQINTEAFF TGTGCCAGCAGTATGGGACAGATAAACACTGAAGCTTTCTTT
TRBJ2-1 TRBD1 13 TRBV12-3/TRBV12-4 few CASSGQAPNEQFF TGTGCCAGCAGTGGACAGGCCCCCAATGAGCAGTTCTTC
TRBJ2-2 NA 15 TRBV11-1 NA CASRPTGTFSGELFF TGTGCCAGCAGACCAACCGGGACATTCTCCGGGGAGCTGTTTTTT
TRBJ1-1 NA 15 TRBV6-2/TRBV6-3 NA CASSTLVPGDTEAFF TGTGCCAGCAGTACCCTTGTGCCGGGGGACACTGAAGCTTTCTTT
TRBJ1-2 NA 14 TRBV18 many CASSPGRQDNGYTF TGTGCCAGCTCACCGGGGAGACAGGACAATGGCTACACCTTC
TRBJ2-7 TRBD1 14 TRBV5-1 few CASRGGQGGIEQYF TGCGCCAGCAGAGGGGGACAGGGGGGGATCGAGCAGTACTTC
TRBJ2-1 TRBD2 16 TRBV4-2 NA CATQLYRTSGGNEQFF TGTGCCACCCAGCTGTATAGGACTAGCGGGGGTAATGAGCAGTTCTTC
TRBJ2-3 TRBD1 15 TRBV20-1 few CSAGRTGGGTDTQYF TGCAGTGCCGGAAGGACAGGGGGCGGCACAGATACGCAGTATTTT
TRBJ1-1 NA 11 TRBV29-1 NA CSVPRGTEAFF TGCAGCGTCCCCCGCGGCACTGAAGCTTTCTTT
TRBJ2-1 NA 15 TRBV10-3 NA CAISDSDSSYNEQFF TGTGCCATCAGTGATTCGGACAGCTCCTACAATGAGCAGTTCTTC
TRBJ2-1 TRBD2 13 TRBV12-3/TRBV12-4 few CASSFGLAQEQFF TGTGCCAGCAGTTTTGGACTAGCTCAGGAGCAGTTCTTC
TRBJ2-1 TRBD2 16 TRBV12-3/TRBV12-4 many CASIRSGSLTYNEQFF TGTGCCAGCATCCGTAGCGGGAGTTTAACCTACAATGAGCAGTTCTTC
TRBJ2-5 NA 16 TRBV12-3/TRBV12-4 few CASSYATGIREETQYF TGTGCCAGCAGTTATGCAACAGGGATAAGGGAAGAGACCCAGTACTTC
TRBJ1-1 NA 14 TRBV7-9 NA CASSSPGSPIEAFF TGTGCCAGCAGCTCCCCAGGATCGCCGATTGAAGCTTTCTTT
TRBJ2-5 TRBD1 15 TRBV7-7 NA CASSLGQASQETQYF TGTGCTAGCAGCTTAGGACAGGCGTCCCAAGAGACCCAGTACTTC
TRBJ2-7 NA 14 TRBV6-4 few CASSALITSYEQYF TGTGCCAGCAGCGCACTAATCACCTCCTACGAGCAGTACTTC
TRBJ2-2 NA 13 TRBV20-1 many CSAPRAETGELFF TGCAGTGCCCCGCGGGCGGAAACCGGGGAGCTGTTTTTT
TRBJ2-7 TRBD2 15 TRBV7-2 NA CASSLWSGGAYEQYF TGTGCCAGCAGCTTATGGAGCGGGGGGGCCTACGAGCAGTACTTC
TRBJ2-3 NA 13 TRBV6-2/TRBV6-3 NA CASSYIRADTQYF TGTGCCAGCAGTTACATCCGGGCAGATACGCAGTATTTT
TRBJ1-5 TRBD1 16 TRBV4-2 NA CASSQRTGQGREPQHF TGTGCCAGCAGCCAAAGGACGGGACAGGGAAGGGAGCCCCAGCATTTT
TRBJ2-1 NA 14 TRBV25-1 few CASSEGFSSNEQFF TGTGCCAGCAGTGAGGGGTTTAGCAGTAATGAGCAGTTCTTC
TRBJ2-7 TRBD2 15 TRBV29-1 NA CSVEVWTSGFYEQYF TGCAGCGTTGAGGTTTGGACTAGCGGATTCTACGAGCAGTACTTC
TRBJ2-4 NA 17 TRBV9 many CASSQKGGDRAKNIQYF TGTGCCAGCAGCCAAAAGGGTGGGGACCGAGCCAAAAACATTCAGTACTTC
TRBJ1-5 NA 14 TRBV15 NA CATSSRTGREPQHF TGTGCCACCAGCAGCCGGACGGGCCGGGAGCCCCAGCATTTT
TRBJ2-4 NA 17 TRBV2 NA CASSSSTGPPAKNIQYF TGTGCCAGCAGCTCCTCCACAGGGCCGCCTGCCAAAAACATTCAGTACTTC
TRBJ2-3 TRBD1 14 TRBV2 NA CASSDKQGTDTQYF TGTGCCAGCAGCGACAAACAGGGGACAGATACGCAGTATTTT
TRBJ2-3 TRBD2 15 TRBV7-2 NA CASSGGQRGVDTQYF TGTGCCAGCAGCGGAGGTCAGCGGGGGGTGGATACGCAGTATTTT
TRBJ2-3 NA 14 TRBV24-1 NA CATRGWGSTDTQYF TGTGCCACCAGGGGGTGGGGGAGCACAGATACGCAGTATTTT
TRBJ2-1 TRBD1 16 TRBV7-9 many CASSSPGQSIYNEQFF TGTGCCAGCAGCTCACCGGGACAGAGTATTTACAATGAGCAGTTCTTC
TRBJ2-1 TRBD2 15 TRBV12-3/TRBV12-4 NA CASSSGTSGRNEQFF TGTGCCAGCAGCTCCGGGACTAGCGGGAGAAATGAGCAGTTCTTC
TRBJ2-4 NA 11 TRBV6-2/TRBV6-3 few CAVGRGNIQYF TGTGCCGTTGGGCGGGGAAACATTCAGTACTTC